A single T cell receptor (beta chain) is shown here with its context. The table lists this clonotype with many counts. Its target antigen remains unknown. At one end, the junction sequence differs from germline, possibly due to a read error. This entry is derived from a study of regulatory T cells in long-lasting Graves disease (dated by TCRdb to the early 2020s). Looking at the study overall: Patients with newly diagnosed Graves' disease had been on antithyroid drugs for under 3 months. A total of around 33 samples underwent TCR sequencing, from around 13 patients with persistent Graves' disease and approximately 20 patients with newly diagnosed Graves' disease. The study was registered as a clinical trial and conducted in China. Persistent Graves' disease patients were compared with newly diagnosed Graves' disease patients by peripheral blood TCR sequencing and RNA sequencing. Overall study results and their limits: Persistent disease showed preferential use of TRBV28, TRBJ1-2 and TRBJ2-5, whereas newly diagnosed disease favored TRBV20-1 and TRBJ2-1. The authors acknowledged the small sample size as a limitation that may reduce accuracy. Lower TCR Shannon entropy and fewer highly expanded clones were observed in persistent Graves' disease patients than in newly diagnosed patients, which suggested clonal expansion. The study examined only peripheral blood because the primary lesion, thyroid tissue, could not be accessed. Sequencing and analysis were restricted to the TCR beta chain. Persistent patients shared more public clonotypes among themselves (fewer than 3,000) than newly diagnosed patients did (over 950).

The meaning of the sample's time point label: newly diagnosed GD, antithyroid drugs for less than 3 months. For both TCR sequencing and RNA sequencing, RNA was extracted from PBMCs using TRIzol. The diagnosis of Graves' disease followed American Thyroid Association guidelines. Patients for the study were recruited at an endocrinology department in Xi'an, China. From each patient, approximately 10 milliliters of peripheral blood was collected into an EDTA anticoagulant tube. Ficoll Paque Plus density gradient separation was used to isolate PBMCs, and no further T cell sorting was done. RNA quality was checked with an Agilent 2100 Bioanalyzer and agarose gel, and concentration with a NanoDrop 2000. The CDR3 has 13 amino acids, counting the end cysteine and phenylalanine. Kept here is only the CDR3 DNA, which spans 39 bases and is read in frame from base 1. From a lookup of the germline V gene, CDR1 and CDR2 are SGHRS and YFSETQ.

Receptor amplification or capture employed multiplex PCR. The reads were generated on an Illumina HiSeq 4000. iRepertoire HTBI primers and Arm-PCR amplification of CDR3 regions were used to construct TCR beta libraries. Before sequencing, the PCR products underwent gel purification. In the paper's pipeline: Gene usage analysis of CDR3 amino acid clonotypes relied on the roughly 60 TRBV and more than twelve TRBJ segments identified across samples. COPE and FqMerger were used to merge the filtered high-quality paired reads into contigs. Contigs were aligned with BLAST to IMGT TRBV, TRBD and TRBJ reference genes, and CDR3 was defined per IMGT. Clonotypes above 0.1% frequency were classified as highly expanded clones. Shannon entropy was used to measure repertoire diversity, and the Gini coefficient was used to measure V-J evenness. Clonotypes shared by more than one individual were considered public. The public sequencing data were trimmed at Q25 with fastp and processed into clonotypes with MiXCR by TCRdb, which kept only in-frame beta chains. Duplicate CDR3 protein sequences are folded into a single record with the most common DNA and genes. Clone size and V and J calls follow TCRdb, not the original study. The sample table contains roughly 500,000 distinct CDR3 sequences; only one count was recorded for about 13% of them. The ten largest clones capture 10% of the sample.

The same specimen was also included in a second study, on T cells in Graves' hyperthyroidism and ophthalmopathy. The second source states: A patient counted as having stable Graves' hyperthyroidism if no progression to ophthalmopathy occurred over 18 months of follow-up. Hyperthyroidism patients were newly diagnosed, had a disease duration of under 2 months, and were aged 18 to 65 years. Any patient with an uncontrolled infection, another autoimmune disease, pregnancy or lactation was excluded. Clinical symptoms, serum thyroxine and TRAb, thyroid ultrasound, and orbital computed tomography formed the basis for the diagnoses. A first-round RT-PCR of the TCR CDR3 used the HTBI primer set with the Qiagen OneStep RT-PCR kit. Blood samples also contained most of the expanded thyroid clonotypes (frequency above 0.001), which suggests that blood repertoires may reflect thyroid immune responses. In cross-validation, a model built on a 13 V-J signature told ophthalmopathy apart from stable hyperthyroidism with 85% to 90% sensitivity and around 81% specificity, and in testing the same model reached 80%/75%. In validation, the model predicted progression to ophthalmopathy a median of roughly 6.5 months before onset, with roughly 68% sensitivity and 72.22% specificity. TCR V-J signatures able to tell the groups apart were searched for in a discovery cohort of around 95 patients, of whom around 43 had Graves' ophthalmopathy and around 58 had stable Graves' hyperthyroidism. An independent validation cohort of under 20 hyperthyroidism patients and 17 patients who later progressed to ophthalmopathy tested prospective prediction of ophthalmopathy. The 85 to 100 discovery patients were randomly split 7:3 into training and test sets. Thyroid tissue and blood T-cell repertoires from six Graves' hyperthyroidism patients were also compared in the study. After sampling, hyperthyroidism patients received methimazole starting at 30 mg daily, and ophthalmopathy patients received high-dose intravenous methylprednisolone. Libraries were constructed in a second round of multiplex PCR, after which size selection and purification were performed. Libraries were sequenced paired-end with 100 bp reads on an Illumina HiSeq2000. SOAPnuke was used to process the raw data, throwing out any read that contained adapters or uncalled bases, had a mean Phred below 15, or lacked an exact constant-primer or identifier match. COPE v1.2.5 was used to merge the high-quality paired reads, and each unique nucleotide sequence was defined as a clonotype. Clonotypes were aligned to IMGT TRBV, TRBD and TRBJ reference segments using MiTCR v1.1. Analysis was restricted to V-J combinations with a frequency above 0.0001, which covered roughly 99% of repertoires. A TCS score was defined as the ratio between F50 (clonal expansion) and ExV (chaos), using BLOSUM62-based TCRdist between CDR3 peptides within each V-J. Welch's t-statistics and random forest reduced approximately 520 V-J features to about 12, which were used in a naive Bayes classifier (R e1071). Sample size was not statistically predetermined, and investigators were not blinded to group allocation. According to the paper, TCR Vbeta CDR3 sequencing was carried out on 135 peripheral blood samples, which came from under 50 ophthalmopathy, approximately 72 hyperthyroidism and about 17 progressor patients.

This receptor chain uses TRBV5-1 and TRBJ1-5, with the identity of the D gene unclear. The clonotype originates from a man aged 25 to 45 with Graves disease. Donor details come from another sample of the same person, matched by shared clones. The starting material was peripheral blood mononuclear cells (PBMCs), obtained at new diagnosis, from a patient treated with antithyroid drugs. The CDR3 reads as follows: CASSLTINRPQHF. The DNA reads as follows: TGCGCCAGCAGCTTAACAATAAATCGGCCCCAGCATTTT.